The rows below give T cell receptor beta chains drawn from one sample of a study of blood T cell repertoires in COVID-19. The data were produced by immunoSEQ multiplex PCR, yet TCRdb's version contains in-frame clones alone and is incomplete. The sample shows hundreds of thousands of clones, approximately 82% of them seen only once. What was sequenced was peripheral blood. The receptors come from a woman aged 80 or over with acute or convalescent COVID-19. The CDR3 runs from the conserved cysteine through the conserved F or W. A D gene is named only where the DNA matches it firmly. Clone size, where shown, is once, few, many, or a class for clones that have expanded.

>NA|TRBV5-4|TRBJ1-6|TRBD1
TGTGCCAGCAGCTTGGGCAGGGGGGTTAATTCACCCCTCCACTTT
CASSLGRGVNSPLHF
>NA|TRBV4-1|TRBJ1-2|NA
TGCGCCAGCAGCCAAGAGACTGGCTTTACAGGCCTCTATGGCTACACCTTC
CASSQETGFTGLYGYTF
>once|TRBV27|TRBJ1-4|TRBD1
TGTGCCAGCAGTTTCCGGGACAGGGATTCGGGAGCAACTAATGAAAAACTGTTTTTT
CASSFRDRDSGATNEKLFF
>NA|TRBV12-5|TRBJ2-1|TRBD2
TGTGCTAGTGTTCCTCCCTACCGGGGGGGCCGGCTTAATGAGCAGTTCTTC
CASVPPYRGGRLNEQFF
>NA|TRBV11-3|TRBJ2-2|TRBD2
TGTGCCAGCAGCTCCCGGAGTAGCGGGGGCCCCACCGGGGAGCTGTTTTTT
CASSSRSSGGPTGELFF
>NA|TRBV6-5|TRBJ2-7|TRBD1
TGTGCCAGCAGTTACGCGGGACAGGGGGTTTACGAGCAGTACTTC
CASSYAGQGVYEQYF
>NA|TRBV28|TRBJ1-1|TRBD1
TGTGCCAGTGGACAGGGCCCCTTTTCGGCTTTCTTT
CASGQGPFSAFF
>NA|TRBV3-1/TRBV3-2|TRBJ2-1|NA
TGTGCCAGCAGCCAGTTAGCCGGTGGTGAGCAGTTCTTC
CASSQLAGGEQFF
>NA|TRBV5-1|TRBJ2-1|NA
TGCGCCAGCCGCCAATTCTACGACAGTGCGAGATACAATGAGCAGTTCTTC
CASRQFYDSARYNEQFF
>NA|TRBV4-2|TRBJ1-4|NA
TGTGCCAGCAGCCAAGAAAGGGGGTTTAATGAAAAACTGTTTTTT
CASSQERGFNEKLFF
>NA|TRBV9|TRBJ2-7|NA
TGTGCCAGCAGCGTATCTCCGGGGAGCTCCTACGAGCAGTACTTC
CASSVSPGSSYEQYF
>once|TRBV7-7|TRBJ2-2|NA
TGTGCTAGCAGCCCACAGGGTTCCGGGGAGCTGTTTTTT
CASSPQGSGELFF
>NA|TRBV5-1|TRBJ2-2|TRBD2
TGCGCCAGCAGCTTGCCCGGGACTAGTCGACCCGGGGAGCTGTTTTTT
CASSLPGTSRPGELFF
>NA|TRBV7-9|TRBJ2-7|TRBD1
TGTGCCAGCAGCCCCACGGACAGGTTTTCCTACGAGCAGTACTTC
CASSPTDRFSYEQYF
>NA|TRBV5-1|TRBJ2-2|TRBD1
TGCGCCAGCAGCTCTACCGGGACAGAAACCACCGGGGAGCTGTTTTTT
CASSSTGTETTGELFF
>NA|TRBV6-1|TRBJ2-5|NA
TGTGCCAGCAGTGATGGGGGCAGTCAAGAGACCCAGTACTTC
CASSDGGSQETQYF
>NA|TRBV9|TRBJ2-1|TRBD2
TGTGCCAGCAGCGTAGATCCGGGGCGCGGGGGGAATGAGCAGTTCTTC
CASSVDPGRGGNEQFF
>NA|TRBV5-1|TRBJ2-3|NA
TGCGCCAGCAGCAAATATAGCGGAGATACGCAGTATTTT
CASSKYSGDTQYF
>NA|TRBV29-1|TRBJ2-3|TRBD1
TGCAGCGTGGGGACAGGGAGCACAGATACGCAGTATTTT
CSVGTGSTDTQYF
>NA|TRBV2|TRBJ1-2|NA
TGTGCCAGCAGTGAACTCTTCGGCAGGGGCCAATATGGCTACACCTTC
CASSELFGRGQYGYTF
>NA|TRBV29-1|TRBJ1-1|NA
TGCAGCGTTGGTAAGGGGCAGGGGAACACTGAAGCTTTCTTT
CSVGKGQGNTEAFF
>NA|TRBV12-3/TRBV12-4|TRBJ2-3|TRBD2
TGTGCCAGCAGCCTAGCGGGGGCAGATACGCAGTATTTT
CASSLAGADTQYF
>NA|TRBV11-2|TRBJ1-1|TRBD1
TGTGCCAAGCAACAGGGGAATACTGAAGCTTTCTTT
CAKQQGNTEAFF
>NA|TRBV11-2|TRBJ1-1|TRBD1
TGTGCCAGCAGCGGACAGGGGAACACTGAAGCTTTCTTT
CASSGQGNTEAFF
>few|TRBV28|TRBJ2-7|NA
TGTGCCAGCAGTTTATATCCCCCAGCCTACGAGCAGTACTTC
CASSLYPPAYEQYF
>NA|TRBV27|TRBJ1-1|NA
TGTGCCAGCAGATTTCGGTTTTTTGGGAACACTGAAGCTTTCTTT
CASRFRFFGNTEAFF
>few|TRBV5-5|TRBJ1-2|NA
TGTGCCAGCAGCTTAGCGGGGAGAGCTAACTATGGCTACACCTTC
CASSLAGRANYGYTF
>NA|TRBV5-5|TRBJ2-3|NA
TGTGCCAGCAGCTTGGTGGGCCCCGCGCGGGGAAATTTT
CASSLVGPARGNF
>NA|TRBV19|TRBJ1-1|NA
TGTGCCAGTACCGAGGATCCCTTAATTGGCACTGAAGCTTTCTTT
CASTEDPLIGTEAFF
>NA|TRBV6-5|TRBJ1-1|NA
TGTGCCAGCAGTTACTCAGGGGGTGGCACTGAAGCTTTCTTT
CASSYSGGGTEAFF
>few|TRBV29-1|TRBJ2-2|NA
TGCAGCGGCGGGGACTTCGGGGAGCTGTTTTTT
CSGGDFGELFF
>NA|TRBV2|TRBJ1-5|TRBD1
TGTGCCAGCAACGAACAGGGGATAAGGAGTCAGCCCCAGCATTTT
CASNEQGIRSQPQHF
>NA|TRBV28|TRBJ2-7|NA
TGTGCCAGCAGCCCCCATGGGTCTAGCAACTCTTACGAGCAGTACTTC
CASSPHGSSNSYEQYF
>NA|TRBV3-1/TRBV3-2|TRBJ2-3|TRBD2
TGTGCCAGCAGCCTAGCGGGGGCAAATACGCAGTATTTT
CASSLAGANTQYF
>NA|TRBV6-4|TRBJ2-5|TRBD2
TGTGCCAGCAGGATACCGGGACTAGCGGTGCGGAAGACCCAGTACTTC
CASRIPGLAVRKTQYF
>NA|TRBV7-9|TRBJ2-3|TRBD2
TGTGCCAGCAGCTTAGCCCTAGCGGGGAGCACAGATACGCAGTATTTT
CASSLALAGSTDTQYF
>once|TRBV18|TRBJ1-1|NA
TGTGCCAGCTCTGGGGTGACAGCAATGAACACTGAAGCTTTCTTT
CASSGVTAMNTEAFF
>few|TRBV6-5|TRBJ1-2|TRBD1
TGTGCCAGCAAGTCTGGACAGGGCGACTATGGCTACACCTTC
CASKSGQGDYGYTF
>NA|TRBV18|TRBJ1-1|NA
TGTGCCAGCTCACAGGGGATCTTAAGAAACACTGAAGCTTTCTTT
CASSQGILRNTEAFF
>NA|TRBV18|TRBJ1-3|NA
TGTGCCAGCTCACCATCGGCCGGGATCATAGACACCATATATTTT
CASSPSAGIIDTIYF
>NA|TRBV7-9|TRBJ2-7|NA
TGTGCCAGCTCGGTCGACTGGCCAACCAACTTTGGCGAGCAGTACTTC
CASSVDWPTNFGEQYF
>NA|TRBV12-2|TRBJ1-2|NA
TGTGCAAGTCGCTTTCCGACAGGGGGATATGGCTACACCTTC
CASRFPTGGYGYTF
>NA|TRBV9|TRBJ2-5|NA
TGTGCCAGCAGCGCCCCCCGGGGGTTAGAGACCCAGTACTTC
CASSAPRGLETQYF
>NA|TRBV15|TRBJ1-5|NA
TGTGCCACCAGCAGAGCGGGGGTCCAGCCCCAGCATTTT
CATSRAGVQPQHF
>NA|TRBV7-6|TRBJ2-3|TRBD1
TGTGCCAGCAGCGCGACCGGGACAGGGGTAAGGACAGATACGCAGTATTTT
CASSATGTGVRTDTQYF
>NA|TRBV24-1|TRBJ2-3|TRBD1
TGTGCCACCAGTGATTCGACAGGGACACGCACAGATACGCAGTATTTT
CATSDSTGTRTDTQYF
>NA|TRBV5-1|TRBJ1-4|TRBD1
TGCGCCAGCAGCTATTATGACGGGACAGGGAATAATGAAAAACTGTTTTTT
CASSYYDGTGNNEKLFF
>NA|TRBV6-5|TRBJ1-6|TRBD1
TGTGCCAGCAGTTTGAACAGGGGCCATAATTCACCCCTCCACTTT
CASSLNRGHNSPLHF